This T cell receptor beta chain was sequenced in a study of CD8 T cells in Susac syndrome. Reverse transcription used roughly 0.45 to 1 ug RNA and random hexamers. Coverage of TCR beta CDR3 amplification by immunoSEQ multiplex PCR extended to 54 Vbeta and 13 Jbeta. TCRdb re-called the immunoSEQ multiplex PCR reads with MiXCR, one entry per CDR3 protein. The sample shows about 200,000 distinct CDR3 sequences, more than 85% of them seen only once. Trimming at V came to 6 bases and at J to 2 bases, leaving 6 bases not matched to a gene. CDR1 and CDR2 from the germline V gene are DFQATT and SNEGSKA (reference sequence). The CDR3 sequence is 14 residues long. Recently defined diagnostic criteria classed the Susac syndrome patients as definite or probable. TEMRA cells were FACS-enriched, unlike CD8+ and CD4+ T cells, which were negatively isolated. This clonotype was seen a single time.

V gene TRBV20-1 combines with J gene TRBJ2-7; TRBD2 aligns across 11 bases. Sequencing input: CD4+ T cells from PBMCs. The clonotype was recovered from a human donor with Susac syndrome. The CDR3 loop is CSAEGTSGTYEQYF. Here the CDR3 DNA reads TGCAGTGCCGAAGGGACTAGCGGAACCTACGAGCAGTACTTC.